This T cell receptor (beta chain) came from a study of OX40 agonist ivuxolimab in advanced cancers. Study observations and caveats: The authors did not determine the antigen specificity of the expanded peripheral T cells.

A remark on this clone: Antigen specificity is unknown.

Method: immunoSEQ multiplex PCR; TCRdb's copy keeps in-frame clones and lacks some. The table lists 25,000 to 35,000 clones, roughly 83% of them singletons. This specimen consisted of CD4+ or CD8+ T cells sorted from blood, obtained in a trial of the OX40 agonist ivuxolimab. The clonotype originates from an adult with an advanced solid tumor such as melanoma, head and neck, liver or kidney cancer.

The CDR3 loop reads CASSPLRTYEQYF. CDR3 DNA: TGTGCCAGCAGTCCCCTCCGTACCTACGAGCAGTACTTC. The chain employs TRBV6-5 and TRBJ2-7; D unclear. The CDR3 extends over 13 amino acids. From germline, CDR1 is MNHEY and CDR2 SVGAGI. Trimming removed 5 bases from V and 2 bases from J, with 10 bases in between.